The 13 T cell receptor beta chains presented below share a single source sample, sequenced in a study of T-cell reconstitution after alpha-beta-depleted transplantation in children. The library targeted TCRbeta and was prepared with unique molecular identifiers. TCRdb reprocessed the PCR reads with MiXCR, giving one entry per CDR3 protein. The profile shows some 300,000 distinct CDR3 sequences, approximately 10% of them singletons. The sample here was PBMCs from the stem cell graft donor, taken from the stem cell graft. The receptors come from a human donor who donated a stem cell graft to a child with acute lymphoblastic leukemia.

This clonotype was observed a few times. This chain links TRBV5-6 with TRBJ2-1; tentatively, D is TRBD1 or TRBD2 (5 bases each). The CDR3 loop spans 15 amino acids. Germline loops: CDR1 SGHDT, CDR2 YYEEEE. The ends were cut back, 7 bases at V and 0 bases at J, with 14 bases in the middle. The CDR3 loop is CASGARELSYNEQFF. DNA for the CDR3: TGTGCCAGCGGGGCTAGGGAGCTCTCCTACAATGAGCAGTTCTTC. Based on the CDR3 plus reference TRBV5-6 and TRBJ2-1, the full variable domain is DAGVTQSPTHLIKTRGQQVTLRCSPKSGHDTVSWYQQALGQGPQFIFQYYEEEERQRGNFPDRFSGHQFPNYSSELNVNALLLGDSALYLCASGARELSYNEQFFGPGTRLTVL.

This clonotype was detected a few times. The chain has TRBV19 and TRBJ2-2; TRBD2 might be the D (6 bases). Trimming removed 6 bases from V and 7 bases from J, with 15 bases in between. The CDR3 totals 14 residues. Germline V lookup: CDR1 LNHDA, CDR2 SQIVND (reference sequence). The DNA for the CDR3 is TGTGCCAGTAGAGTCGGGACTCCTAACGGGGAGCTGTTTTTT. Translating gives CASRVGTPNGELFF.

This clonotype was seen a few times. V is TRBV5-1 and J is TRBJ1-3; no clear D gene. The CDR3 runs to 15 residues. CDR1 is SGHRS and CDR2 is YFSETQ in the germline V gene. Trimming pared 0 bases from V and 0 bases from J, leaving 7 bases between. CDR3 DNA sequence: TGCGCCAGCAGCTTGGGGGAAACCTCTGGAAACACCATATATTTT. This gives the protein CASSLGETSGNTIYF. The variable domain in full, completed from reference TRBV5-1 and TRBJ1-3, reads KAGVTQTPRYLIKTRGQQVTLSCSPISGHRSVSWYQQTPGQGLQFLFEYFSETQRNKGNFPGRFSGRQFSNSRSEMNVSTLELGDSALYLCASSLGETSGNTIYFGEGSWLTVV.

The V and J genes are TRBV20-1 and TRBJ2-5; the D gene is possibly TRBD1 (8 bases). Deletions cut 6 bases from V and 2 bases from J, with 19 bases between. CDR1 DFQATT and CDR2 SNEGSKA come from the germline V gene (reference sequence). The CDR3 extends over 15 amino acids. The CDR3 sequence is CSASDRGGVQETQYF. The CDR3 nucleotides read TGCAGTGCCAGTGACAGGGGAGGGGTACAAGAGACCCAGTACTTC.

This clonotype has a handful of counts. This sequence joins TRBV12-3 or TRBV12-4 and TRBJ2-3, with D tentatively TRBD2 (5 bases). V was clipped by 5 bases and J by 2 bases, with 17 bases between them. This CDR3 is built from 16 residues. DNA for the CDR3: TGTGCCAGCAGTGGACTGACAAGAGCTTCCACAGATACGCAGTATTTT. This codes for CASSGLTRASTDTQYF.

The V gene is TRBV7-2, the J gene TRBJ2-3, with 12 positions matching TRBD2. CDR1 and CDR2 (germline): SGHTA, FQGNSA. The CDR3 totals 16 residues. The V gene end was trimmed by 1 base and the J gene end by 8 bases; junction bases not matched to a gene: 7. CDR3 in amino acids: CASSLVASGRAATQYF. The CDR3 DNA reads TGTGCCAGCAGCTTAGTGGCTAGCGGGAGGGCCGCTACGCAGTATTTT.

This clonotype was recorded a few times. The V and J genes are TRBV28 and TRBJ2-5, with TRBD2 identical over 11 bases. Germline lookup yields CDR1 MDHEN and CDR2 SYDVKM. Trimming removed 2 bases from V and 9 bases from J; junction bases left unmatched: 14. This CDR3 comprises 17 residues. The CDR3 nucleotides read TGTGCCAGCAGTTTACAGGGCCGAATAGCGGGAGGGCATTCCCAGTACTTC. This sequence encodes CASSLQGRIAGGHSQYF.

The rearrangement uses TRBV20-1 and TRBJ1-1; maybe TRBD1 (6 bases). The CDR3 spans 16 residues. Germline CDR1 is DFQATT and CDR2 is SNEGSKA (reference sequence). Trimming removed 2 bases from V and 4 bases from J, with 20 bases in between. The CDR3 protein is CSARKRDILGGTEAFF. CDR3 bases: TGCAGTGCTAGAAAAAGGGACATCTTAGGGGGCACTGAAGCTTTCTTT.

Note on this clonotype: A single base separates this from a much larger clone, so it may be a read error. The genes are TRBV5-6 and TRBJ2-1; 10 bases map to TRBD2. Germline assignment: CDR1 SGHDT and CDR2 YYEEEE. The CDR3 spans 15 residues. DNA of the CDR3: TGTGCCAGCAGCTATAGCGGGAGGACCTACAATGAGCATTTCTTC. Translating gives CASSYSGRTYNEHFF. Filled out from reference TRBV5-6 and TRBJ2-1, the complete variable domain reads DAGVTQSPTHLIKTRGQQVTLRCSPKSGHDTVSWYQQALGQGPQFIFQYYEEEERQRGNFPDRFSGHQFPNYSSELNVNALLLGDSALYLCASSYSGRTYNEHFFGPGTRLTVL.

The rearrangement links TRBV28 to TRBJ2-3; 13 bases are shared with TRBD2. The V segment lost 5 bases and the J segment 4 bases; nucleotides outside the gene matches: 6. There are 16 residues in the CDR3. Germline CDR1 and CDR2: MDHEN and SYDVKM. The CDR3 nucleotides are TGTGCCAGCAGTCCTGGACTAGCGGGAGTGGCAGATACGCAGTATTTT. As protein: CASSPGLAGVADTQYF. Full variable domain (outside the CDR3, taken from reference TRBV28 and TRBJ2-3): DVKVTQSSRYLVKRTGEKVFLECVQDMDHENMFWYRQDPGLGLRLIYFSYDVKMKEKGDIPEGYSVSREKKERFSLILESASTNQTSMYLCASSPGLAGVADTQYFGPGTRLTVL.

This clonotype was observed a few times. This CDR3 reads CASTIYATGAGAGELFF. The CDR3 coding sequence is TGCGCCAGCACCATTTACGCAACGGGAGCGGGGGCCGGGGAGCTGTTTTTT. The genes are TRBV5-1 and TRBJ2-2; 8 positions agree with TRBD2. V lost 6 bases to trimming and J lost 6 bases; unmatched junction nucleotides: 16. This CDR3 contains 17 residues. Germline-derived CDR1 and CDR2 are SGHRS and YFSETQ.

V is TRBV28 and J is TRBJ2-1, with TRBD2 matching over 10 bases. The CDR3 has 18 residues. J was trimmed by 0 bases and V by 0 bases; bases with no gene match: 5. CDR1 and CDR2 from the germline V gene are MDHEN and SYDVKM. CDR3 residues: CASSLWWSSGSSYNEQFF. The CDR3 DNA sequence: TGTGCCAGCAGTTTATGGTGGTCTAGCGGGAGCTCCTACAATGAGCAGTTCTTC.

In this sample, this clonotype turned up a few times. The chain has TRBV9 and TRBJ1-2; D is uncertain. V was trimmed by 0 bases and J by 4 bases, leaving 10 bases between them. Germline V lookup: CDR1 SGDLS, CDR2 YYNGEE. The CDR3 loop spans 14 amino acids. The CDR3 sequence: CASSVELGAYGYTF. In DNA form, the CDR3 reads TGTGCCAGCAGCGTAGAATTAGGCGCCTATGGCTACACCTTC.